These T cell receptor beta chains were read from a single sample in a study of blood T cell repertoires in COVID-19. Here immunoSEQ multiplex PCR was the method, and the copy in TCRdb shows in-frame clones only, minus some. The table records about 86,000 clones, over 80% of them present only once. The material sequenced was peripheral blood. The receptors come from a woman of 80 years or more with active or convalescent COVID-19. The CDR3 runs from the conserved cysteine through the conserved F or W. Each record gives: D gene, V gene, J gene, CDR3 DNA, CDR3 protein. The D gene is left open where the match is weak.

D gene: TRBD1; V gene: TRBV5-1; J gene: TRBJ2-5; CDR3 DNA: TGCGCCAGCAGCTTGGCCGGGACAGGGCCGGGGGAGACCCAGTACTTC; CDR3 protein: CASSLAGTGPGETQYF
D gene: -; V gene: TRBV7-8; J gene: TRBJ1-5; CDR3 DNA: TGTGCCAGCAGCTTAAACAGGGAACAGCCCCAGCATTTT; CDR3 protein: CASSLNREQPQHF
D gene: -; V gene: TRBV6-5; J gene: TRBJ2-3; CDR3 DNA: TGTGCCAGCACCAGCGGGTCGGCAGATACGCAGTATTTT; CDR3 protein: CASTSGSADTQYF
D gene: TRBD1; V gene: TRBV2; J gene: TRBJ1-6; CDR3 DNA: TGTGCCAGCAGAGGGGGCCTAAGCTCCTATAATTCACCCCTCCACTTT; CDR3 protein: CASRGGLSSYNSPLHF
D gene: TRBD1; V gene: TRBV2; J gene: TRBJ1-1; CDR3 DNA: TGTGCCAGCAGAGCAGGGGGTAGCACTGAAGCTTTCTTT; CDR3 protein: CASRAGGSTEAFF
D gene: -; V gene: TRBV7-9; J gene: TRBJ1-2; CDR3 DNA: TGTGCCAGCAGCAGAGAGCAGGGTGGCTACACCTTC; CDR3 protein: CASSREQGGYTF
D gene: TRBD2; V gene: TRBV2; J gene: TRBJ2-1; CDR3 DNA: TGTGCCAGCAGTCAAGGGACTAGCGGGAGTAATGAGCAGTTCTTC; CDR3 protein: CASSQGTSGSNEQFF
D gene: TRBD2; V gene: TRBV9; J gene: TRBJ2-3; CDR3 DNA: TGTGCCAGCAGCGCCCTACTAGCGGGCTCCACAGATACGCAGTATTTT; CDR3 protein: CASSALLAGSTDTQYF
D gene: TRBD2; V gene: TRBV15; J gene: TRBJ2-5; CDR3 DNA: TGTGCCACCAGCGGAAGAGCGGGGGGGCCTGGGCAAGAGACCCAGTACTTC; CDR3 protein: CATSGRAGGPGQETQYF
D gene: -; V gene: TRBV6-5; J gene: TRBJ1-1; CDR3 DNA: TGTGCCAGCAGTTACTCACCCGGGGTCATGAACACTGAAGCTTTCTTT; CDR3 protein: CASSYSPGVMNTEAFF
D gene: TRBD1; V gene: TRBV4-1; J gene: TRBJ1-2; CDR3 DNA: TGCGCCAGCAGCCCTCTAACGAGGGGGCCCGTCTATGGCTACACCTTC; CDR3 protein: CASSPLTRGPVYGYTF
D gene: TRBD2; V gene: TRBV5-1; J gene: TRBJ2-3; CDR3 DNA: TGCGCCAGCAGCTTGGGACTAGCGGGAGCAGATACGCAGTATTTT; CDR3 protein: CASSLGLAGADTQYF
D gene: TRBD2; V gene: TRBV7-9; J gene: TRBJ2-3; CDR3 DNA: TGTGCCAGCAGCTTAGTTGCGGGGGTCCCGACAGATACGCAGTATTTT; CDR3 protein: CASSLVAGVPTDTQYF
D gene: -; V gene: TRBV10-2; J gene: TRBJ1-1; CDR3 DNA: TGCGCCACCTCGATCGCGCTTGAAGCTTTCTTT; CDR3 protein: CATSIALEAFF